These 32 T cell receptor beta chains came from one sample sequenced in a study of identical twins. TCRdb itself ran the 5' RACE reads through MiXCR, one entry per CDR3 protein. The sample has fewer than 250,000 distinct CDR3 sequences; roughly a tenth are singletons. Sequencing was done on a sample of memory (CD45RO+) T cells sorted from blood. These receptors all come from a woman younger than 35 in good health.

This clonotype was recorded at least ten times. V and J are TRBV12-3 or TRBV12-4 and TRBJ2-3; the D gene is possibly TRBD1 (5 bases). V lost 6 bases, J lost 0 bases, and 13 bases lay in between. This CDR3 region has 15 residues. CDR3 loop: CASRRLRESTDTQYF. In DNA, the CDR3 is TGTGCCAGCAGGAGGCTCAGGGAAAGCACAGATACGCAGTATTTT.

This clonotype was counted a few times. The CDR3 sequence is CASSRFGGVSNQPQHF. CDR3 DNA sequence: TGTGCCAGCAGCCGGTTTGGCGGGGTTAGCAATCAGCCCCAGCATTTT. V usage is TRBV11-3 and J usage is TRBJ1-5; the D is unclear. Trimming took off 5 bases at V and 0 bases at J, with 14 bases between the two ends. This CDR3 is built from 16 residues. CDR1 and CDR2 from the germline V gene are SGHNT and YENEEA.

CDR3 in amino acids: CASSLYKGAGNTIYF. CDR3 DNA sequence: TGTGCCAGCAGCTTATATAAGGGAGCTGGAAACACCATATATTTT. J is TRBJ1-3 and V is TRBV7-2, with no clear D. V lost 2 bases to trimming and J lost 2 bases, with 10 bases between them. This CDR3 is built from 15 residues. Germline CDR1 and CDR2: SGHTA and FQGNSA.

CDR3 amino acids: CASSTVAGGETQYF. In DNA form, the CDR3 reads TGTGCCAGCAGCACGGTAGCGGGAGGAGAGACCCAGTACTTC. The chain joins TRBV11-2 to TRBJ2-5, with TRBD2 matching over 10 bases. Germline trimming cut 5 bases from V and 4 bases from J; bases unmatched to any gene: 4. From germline, CDR1 is SGHAT and CDR2 FQNNGV. CDR3 length: 14 residues.

This clonotype was counted ten times or more. The V and J genes are TRBV29-1 and TRBJ2-3; either TRBD1 or TRBD2 may supply D (5 bases each). CDR3 length: 14 amino acids. In germline, CDR1 is SQVTM, CDR2 ANQGSEA. V lost 7 bases and J lost 0, with 14 bases in between. CDR3 protein: CSAGTAGSTDTQYF. CDR3 bases: TGCAGCGCGGGGACCGCCGGTAGCACAGATACGCAGTATTTT.

This clonotype turned up a few times. The V gene is TRBV3-1, the J gene TRBJ2-4; TRBD2 matches at 11 bases. The ends lost 3 bases at V and 0 bases at J; junction bases unmatched: 4. Germline lookup yields CDR1 LGHDT and CDR2 YNNKEL (reference sequence). The CDR3 contains 17 residues. CDR3 residues: CASSHHGTSGAKNIQYF. CDR3 in DNA: TGTGCCAGCAGCCATCACGGGACTAGCGGAGCCAAAAACATTCAGTACTTC.

This chain connects TRBV4-2 to TRBJ1-1; D unclear. CDR1 is LGHNA, CDR2 YNFKEQ, per germline. There are 14 residues in the CDR3. The V gene lost 0 bases and the J gene lost 7 bases, with 12 bases spanning the gap. The CDR3 here is CASSQDQAGSEAFF. CDR3 coding DNA: TGTGCCAGCAGCCAAGATCAGGCGGGGAGTGAAGCTTTCTTT.

This sequence joins TRBV15 and TRBJ2-5; tentatively, D is TRBD1 (5 bases). The germline V gene encodes CDR1 LNHNV and CDR2 YYDKDF (reference sequence). V gave up 6 bases and J gave up 2 bases, with 10 bases separating them. This CDR3 is built from 13 residues. The CDR3 region is CATRKQGQETQYF. The DNA for the CDR3 is TGTGCCACCAGGAAGCAGGGTCAAGAGACCCAGTACTTC.

Notes on this clonotype: Possible read error: a much larger clone is one base away. This chain uses TRBV5-1 with TRBJ2-7, with 9 bases lining up with TRBD2. The germline CDR1 and CDR2 sequences are SGHRS and YFSETQ. The CDR3 totals 15 residues. Trimming at V came to 1 base and at J to 7 bases, leaving 9 bases not matched to a gene. The CDR3 coding sequence is TGCGCCAGCAGCTTGAGTCTGACTAGCGGAACAGAGCAGTACTTC. The encoded protein is CASSLSLTSGTEQYF.

This clonotype was counted only a few times. The chain recombines TRBV5-1 with TRBJ2-7; 10 bases map to TRBD1. The germline CDR1 and CDR2 sequences are SGHRS and YFSETQ. The ends lost 3 bases at V and 5 bases at J; junction bases unmatched: 8. The CDR3 runs 15 residues. The CDR3 DNA reads as TGCGCCAGCAGCTCTACCAGGACAGGGGGAAACGAGCAGTACTTC. Its protein is CASSSTRTGGNEQYF.

This clonotype appeared many times. J is TRBJ1-5 and V is TRBV20-1; D is unclear. The V and J ends lost 6 bases and 3 bases respectively, with 15 bases between them. The CDR3 runs to 14 residues. Germline V CDR1 and CDR2: DFQATT, SNEGSKA (reference sequence). The CDR3 DNA reads as TGCAGTGCCCTGGTTCGGGCAGTCAATCAGCCCCAGCATTTT. Amino acids: CSALVRAVNQPQHF.

This clonotype showed up just a few times. The genes are TRBV12-3 or TRBV12-4 and TRBJ1-6; no firm D call. Between the trimmed V and J ends, which lost 5 bases and 6 bases, there was a span of 8 bases. The CDR3 runs to 13 residues. The CDR3: CASSRDGNSPLHF. In nucleotides, the CDR3 is TGTGCCAGCAGTCGAGACGGTAATTCACCCCTCCACTTT.

This clonotype was seen repeatedly, ten times or more. The gene calls are TRBV20-1 and TRBJ2-5, with unresolved D. The CDR3 spans 12 residues. Germline-derived CDR1 and CDR2 are DFQATT and SNEGSKA (reference sequence). With 7 bases removed from V and 4 bases from J, the gap between germline ends came to 13 bases. CDR3 protein: CSVVSRVETQYF. Here the CDR3 DNA reads TGCAGTGTGGTCTCCCGGGTAGAGACCCAGTACTTC.

This clonotype was seen more than once but under ten times. The chain recombines TRBV20-1 with TRBJ2-2; possible D gene TRBD2, 6 bases. Between the trimmed V and J ends, which lost 5 bases and 5 bases, there was a span of 24 bases. CDR3 length: 17 amino acids. The germline V gene encodes CDR1 DFQATT and CDR2 SNEGSKA (reference sequence). The CDR3 nucleotides read TGCAGTGCTTCTTACGGACTTCACGGGAGTAGGACCGGGGAGCTGTTTTTT. It yields the protein CSASYGLHGSRTGELFF.

This chain links TRBV20-1 with TRBJ1-6; no clear D. The CDR3 is 14 residues long. Trimming shortened V by 6 bases and J by 8 bases, and 17 bases separated the two germline ends. The V gene's germline CDR1 is DFQATT and CDR2 SNEGSKA (reference sequence). CDR3 in amino acids: CSAREGSVDSPLHF. The CDR3 DNA reads as TGCAGTGCCCGAGAGGGATCGGTGGATTCACCCCTCCACTTT.

This clonotype was detected many times. This chain joins TRBV5-1 and TRBJ2-2; D is undetermined. The CDR3 extends over 14 amino acids. Trimming took off 4 bases at V and 5 bases at J, with 12 bases between the two ends. Germline CDR1 is SGHRS and CDR2 is YFSETQ. The CDR3 DNA is TGCGCCAGCAGCGGAACTCTCGGTACCGGGGAGCTGTTTTTT. This encodes CASSGTLGTGELFF.

This clonotype turned up a few times. This chain connects TRBV2 to TRBJ2-5; 11 bases align to TRBD2. The CDR3 totals 16 residues. Germline-derived CDR1 and CDR2 are SNHLY and FYNNEI. The V and J ends lost 10 bases and 1 base, in that order; junction bases with no gene match: 11. DNA for the CDR3: TGTGCCAACCGAGCTACTAGCGGGAGCCTCCAAGAGACCCAGTACTTC. Translating gives CANRATSGSLQETQYF. The entire variable domain, with the rest obtained from reference TRBV2 and TRBJ2-5, is as follows: EPEVTQTPSHQVTQMGQEVILRCVPISNHLYFYWYRQILGQKVEFLVSFYNNEISEKSEIFDDQFSVERPDGSNFTLKIRSTKLEDSAMYFCANRATSGSLQETQYFGPGTRLLVL.

This clonotype was detected a few times. This rearrangement joins TRBV20-1 to TRBJ1-1; D is undetermined. This CDR3 region has 11 residues. Germline V CDR1 and CDR2: DFQATT, SNEGSKA (reference sequence). V was clipped by 3 bases and J by 6 bases, with 8 bases between them. As DNA, the CDR3 is TGCAGTGCTAGTTTGGGCTCTGAAGCTTTCTTT. Translated, it gives CSASLGSEAFF.

Ten or more counts support this clonotype. V usage is TRBV11-1 and J usage is TRBJ2-1, with D unclear. Trimming pared 5 bases from V and 0 bases from J, leaving 20 bases between. Germline loops: CDR1 SGHAT, CDR2 FQDESV (reference sequence). CDR3 size: 18 residues. In nucleotides, the CDR3 is TGTGCCAGCAGCCTCATCGGCCGAGACTGGAGCTCCTACAATGAGCAGTTCTTC. As protein: CASSLIGRDWSSYNEQFF.

This clonotype has just a few counts. The chain has TRBV20-1 and TRBJ2-3; tentatively, D is TRBD1 or TRBD2 (5 bases each). The V and J ends lost 1 base and 2 bases respectively, with 16 bases between them. The CDR3 runs to 16 residues. CDR1 and CDR2 (germline): DFQATT, SNEGSKA (reference sequence). CDR3: CSARGGGIGTTDTQYF. The CDR3 DNA reads TGCAGTGCTAGAGGTGGGGGAATAGGGACCACAGATACGCAGTATTTT.

This clonotype was observed many times. The chain joins TRBV7-8 to TRBJ2-7; D is ambiguous. Trimming stripped 0 bases from V and 7 bases from J, with 10 bases between. The germline CDR1 and CDR2 sequences are SGHVS and FQNEAQ. The CDR3 contains 13 residues. CDR3 bases: TGTGCCAGCAGCTTAGCGCTTTGGCAGGAGCAGTACTTC. This codes for CASSLALWQEQYF.

The rearrangement joins TRBV29-1 to TRBJ1-4; maybe TRBD1 (6 bases). This CDR3 contains 13 residues. Germline loops: CDR1 SQVTM, CDR2 ANQGSEA. Trimming removed 4 bases from V and 10 bases from J, with 16 bases in between. DNA of the CDR3: TGCAGCGTTGCCGGAGGAGGGGGAGGAAAACTGTTTTTT. Its translation: CSVAGGGGGKLFF.

This clonotype was picked up a small number of times. The chain carries TRBV7-2 and TRBJ2-3, with a possible D match to TRBD1 (6 bases). This CDR3 is 15 amino acids long. V gave up 4 bases and J gave up 5 bases, with 16 bases separating them. Germline V gene sequence: CDR1 SGHTA, CDR2 FQGNSA. Here the CDR3 reads CASSSRGLRGDTQYF. As DNA, the CDR3 is TGTGCCAGCAGCTCCAGGGGCCTCCGGGGAGATACGCAGTATTTT.

The V gene is TRBV29-1, the J gene TRBJ2-1, with D tentatively TRBD1 or TRBD2 (5 bases each). Between the trimmed V and J ends, which lost 3 bases and 6 bases, there was a span of 12 bases. CDR3 length equals 13 residues. Looked up from germline, CDR1 is SQVTM and CDR2 is ANQGSEA. The CDR3 protein is CSVERGSGNEQFF. For the CDR3, the DNA is TGCAGCGTTGAGAGGGGATCGGGCAATGAGCAGTTCTTC.

The gene calls are TRBV27 and TRBJ1-6; D not resolved. Germline CDR1 reads MNHEY; CDR2 reads SMNVEV (reference sequence). The CDR3 consists of 16 residues. Trimming pared 5 bases from V and 0 bases from J, leaving 11 bases between. The CDR3 loop is CASSALRSSYNSPLHF. CDR3 in DNA: TGTGCCAGCAGTGCCTTGAGGAGCTCCTATAATTCACCCCTCCACTTT.

This sequence joins TRBV20-1 and TRBJ2-5; D may be TRBD2 (7 bases). CDR1 and CDR2 from the germline V gene are DFQATT and SNEGSKA (reference sequence). Trimming cost V 2 bases and J 5 bases, with 18 bases left between them. CDR3 length: 15 residues. The DNA for the CDR3 is TGCAGTGCTAGACCCCCGGAGGGGGGGATGGAGACCCAGTACTTC. It is translated as CSARPPEGGMETQYF.

This clonotype was observed a handful of times. This sequence joins TRBV6-1 and TRBJ1-2; D not resolved. The CDR3 is made up of 13 amino acids. Trimming stripped 1 base from V and 5 bases from J, with 8 bases between. From germline, CDR1 is MNHNS and CDR2 SASEGT. DNA of the CDR3: TGTGCCAGCAGTGAAGGAGGAGGGTATGGCTACACCTTC. Translation: CASSEGGGYGYTF.

Only a few counts were recorded for this clonotype. This chain connects TRBV20-1 to TRBJ1-5, with no clear D. Deletions cut 6 bases from V and 7 bases from J, with 16 bases between. The CDR3 extends over 13 amino acids. From germline, CDR1 is DFQATT and CDR2 SNEGSKA (reference sequence). The CDR3 protein is CSAGGREAQPQHF. CDR3 in DNA: TGCAGTGCGGGTGGGAGGGAAGCCCAGCCCCAGCATTTT.

The chain joins TRBV3-1 to TRBJ2-6; 10 nucleotides match TRBD2. V lost 3 bases and J lost 2; bases outside the gene matches: 4. This CDR3 contains 17 residues. Germline loops: CDR1 LGHDT, CDR2 YNNKEL (reference sequence). The CDR3 region is CASSQQLAGTGANVLTF. The CDR3 DNA is TGTGCCAGCAGCCAGCAACTAGCGGGAACTGGGGCCAACGTCCTGACTTTC.

V gene TRBV4-3 combines with J gene TRBJ2-1; D perhaps matches TRBD2 (6 bases). Germline V gene sequence: CDR1 LGHNA, CDR2 YSLEER. Trimming stripped 1 base from V and 8 bases from J, with 24 bases between. The CDR3 sequence is 18 residues long. The CDR3 loop reads CASSQGFRVAGRQHEQFF. The CDR3 nucleotides read TGCGCCAGCAGCCAAGGTTTCCGTGTCGCGGGACGACAGCATGAGCAGTTCTTC.

This clonotype was seen more than once but under ten times. The chain joins TRBV11-2 to TRBJ2-7, with D tentatively TRBD2 (5 bases). Trimming shortened V by 8 bases and J by 5 bases, and 19 bases separated the two germline ends. Germline CDR1 reads SGHAT; CDR2 reads FQNNGV. There are 14 residues in the CDR3. The DNA for the CDR3 is TGTGCCAGCCAACGCTTCGGGATTAACCACGAGCAGTACTTC. Translation gives CASQRFGINHEQYF.

This rearrangement joins TRBV11-2 to TRBJ2-1; no reliable D call. This CDR3 has 14 residues. Germline values: CDR1 SGHAT, CDR2 FQNNGV. V shed 2 bases and J shed 4 bases, with 9 bases lying between them. The CDR3: CASSLRYWYNEQFF. In DNA, the CDR3 is TGTGCCAGCAGCTTAAGGTATTGGTACAATGAGCAGTTCTTC.